This TCR beta chain was sequenced for a study of blood T cell repertoires in COVID-19. On the study more broadly: Acute and convalescent COVID-19 specimens originated in the United States, Italy and Spain. PBMCs, B-cell-depleted T cells, or T cells were the source of the cDNA or gDNA that made up the material.

Produced via immunoSEQ multiplex PCR; TCRdb's table is partial and in-frame only. The data contain some 340,000 clones, around 87% of them singletons. CDR3 size: 16 residues. Trimming cost V 0 bases and J 4 bases; bases outside gene matches: 4. Germline V gives CDR1 SGHDT, CDR2 YYEEEE. Adults between roughly 18 and 89 years of age took part from some 25 US areas. Clinical history as reported by participants underpinned cohort assignment. This TCR was sampled from a woman under 40 who had recovered from COVID-19. Material: PBMCs or T cells enriched from blood (not recorded which). V usage is TRBV5-6 and J usage is TRBJ1-2; TRBD1 matches 12 bases. CDR3 residues: CASSLAGTGGLYGYTF. CDR3 DNA sequence: TGTGCCAGCAGCTTGGCCGGGACAGGGGGCCTCTATGGCTACACCTTC.